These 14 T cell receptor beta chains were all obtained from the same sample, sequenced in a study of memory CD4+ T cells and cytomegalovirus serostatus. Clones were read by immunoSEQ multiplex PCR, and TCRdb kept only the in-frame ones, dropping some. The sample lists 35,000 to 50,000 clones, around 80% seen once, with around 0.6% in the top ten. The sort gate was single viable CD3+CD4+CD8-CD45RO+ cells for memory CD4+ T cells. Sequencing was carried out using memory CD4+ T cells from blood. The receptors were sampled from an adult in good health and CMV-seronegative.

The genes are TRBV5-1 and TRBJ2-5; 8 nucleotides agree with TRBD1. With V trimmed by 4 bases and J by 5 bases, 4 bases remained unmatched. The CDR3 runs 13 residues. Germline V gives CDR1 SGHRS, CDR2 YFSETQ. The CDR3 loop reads CASSAQGAETQYF. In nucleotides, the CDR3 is TGCGCCAGCAGCGCCCAGGGGGCGGAGACCCAGTACTTC.

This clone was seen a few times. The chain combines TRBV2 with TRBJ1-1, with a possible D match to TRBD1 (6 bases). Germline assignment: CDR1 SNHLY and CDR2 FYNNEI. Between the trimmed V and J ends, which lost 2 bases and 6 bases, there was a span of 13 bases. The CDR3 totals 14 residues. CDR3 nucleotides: TGTGCCAGCAGTGAAACAGGGCTGAGGGCTGAAGCTTTCTTT. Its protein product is CASSETGLRAEAFF.

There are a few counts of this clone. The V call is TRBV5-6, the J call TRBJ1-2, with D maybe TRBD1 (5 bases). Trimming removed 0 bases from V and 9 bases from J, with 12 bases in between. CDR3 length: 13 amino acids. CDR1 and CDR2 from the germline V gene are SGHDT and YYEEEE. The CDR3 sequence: CASSLAGQGSYTF. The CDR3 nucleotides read TGTGCCAGCAGCTTGGCCGGGCAGGGTAGCTACACCTTC.

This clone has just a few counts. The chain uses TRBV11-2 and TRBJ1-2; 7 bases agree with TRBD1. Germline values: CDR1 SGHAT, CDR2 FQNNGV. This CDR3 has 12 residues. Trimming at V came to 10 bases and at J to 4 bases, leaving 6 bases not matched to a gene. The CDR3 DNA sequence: TGTGCCACGGGACAGCACCTCTATGGCTACACCTTC. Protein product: CATGQHLYGYTF.

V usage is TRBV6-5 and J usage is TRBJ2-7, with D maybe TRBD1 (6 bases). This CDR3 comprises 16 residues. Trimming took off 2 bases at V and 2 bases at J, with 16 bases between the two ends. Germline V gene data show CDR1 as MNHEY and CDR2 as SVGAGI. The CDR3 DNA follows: TGTGCCAGCAGTTACCTGGTGACAGGCGAACCCTACGAGCAGTACTTC. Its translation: CASSYLVTGEPYEQYF.

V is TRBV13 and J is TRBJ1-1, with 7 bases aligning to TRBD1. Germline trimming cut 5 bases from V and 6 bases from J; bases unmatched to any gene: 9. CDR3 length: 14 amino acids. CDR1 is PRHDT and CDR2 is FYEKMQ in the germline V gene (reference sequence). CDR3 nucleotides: TGTGCCAGCAGCAAACAGGGGTATTCGCCTGAAGCTTTCTTT. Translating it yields CASSKQGYSPEAFF.

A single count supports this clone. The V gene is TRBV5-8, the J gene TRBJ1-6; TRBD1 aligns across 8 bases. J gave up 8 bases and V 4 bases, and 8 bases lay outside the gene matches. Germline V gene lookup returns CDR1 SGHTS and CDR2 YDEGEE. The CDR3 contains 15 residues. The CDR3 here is CASSTMTGAHSPLHF. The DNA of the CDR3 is TGTGCCAGCAGCACGATGACAGGGGCACATTCACCCCTCCACTTT.

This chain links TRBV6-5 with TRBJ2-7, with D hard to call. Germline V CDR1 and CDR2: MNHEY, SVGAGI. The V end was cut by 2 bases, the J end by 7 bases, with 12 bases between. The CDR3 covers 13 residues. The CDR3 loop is CASSYDGREEQYF. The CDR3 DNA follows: TGTGCCAGCAGTTACGATGGGCGTGAAGAGCAGTACTTC.

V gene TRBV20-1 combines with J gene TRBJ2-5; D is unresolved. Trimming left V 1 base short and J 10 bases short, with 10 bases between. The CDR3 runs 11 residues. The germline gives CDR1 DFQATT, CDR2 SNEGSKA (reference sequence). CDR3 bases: TGCAGTGCTAGAGGACCTGTGGACCAGTACTTC. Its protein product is CSARGPVDQYF.

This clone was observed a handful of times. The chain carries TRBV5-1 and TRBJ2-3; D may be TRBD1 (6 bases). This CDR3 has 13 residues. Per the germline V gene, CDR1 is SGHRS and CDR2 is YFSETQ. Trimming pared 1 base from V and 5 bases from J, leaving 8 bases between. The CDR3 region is CASSLNREDTQYF. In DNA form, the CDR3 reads TGCGCCAGCAGCTTGAACAGGGAAGATACGCAGTATTTT.

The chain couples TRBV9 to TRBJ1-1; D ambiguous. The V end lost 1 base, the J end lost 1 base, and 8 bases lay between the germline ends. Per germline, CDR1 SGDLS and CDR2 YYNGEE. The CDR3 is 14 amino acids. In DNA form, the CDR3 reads TGTGCCAGCAGCGTATTCGGGTCGAACACTGAAGCTTTCTTT. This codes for CASSVFGSNTEAFF. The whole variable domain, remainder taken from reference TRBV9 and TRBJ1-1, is DSGVTQTPKHLITATGQRVTLRCSPRSGDLSVYWYQQSLDQGLQFLIQYYNGEERAKGNILERFSAQQFPDLHSELNLSSLELGDSALYFCASSVFGSNTEAFFGQGTRLTVV.

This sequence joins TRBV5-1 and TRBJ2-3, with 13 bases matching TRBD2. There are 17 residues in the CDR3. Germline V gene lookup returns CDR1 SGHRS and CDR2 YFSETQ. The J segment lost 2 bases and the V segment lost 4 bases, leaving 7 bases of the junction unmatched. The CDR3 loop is CASSQRTSGGLTDTQYF. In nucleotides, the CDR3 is TGCGCCAGCAGCCAACGGACTAGCGGGGGTCTCACAGATACGCAGTATTTT.

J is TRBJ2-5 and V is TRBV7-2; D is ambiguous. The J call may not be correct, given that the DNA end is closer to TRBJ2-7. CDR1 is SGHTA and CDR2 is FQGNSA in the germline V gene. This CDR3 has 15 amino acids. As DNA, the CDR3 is TGTGCCAGCAGCTTATCTACGGACCGAGGACGCGAGCAGTACTTC. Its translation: CASSLSTDRGREQYF.

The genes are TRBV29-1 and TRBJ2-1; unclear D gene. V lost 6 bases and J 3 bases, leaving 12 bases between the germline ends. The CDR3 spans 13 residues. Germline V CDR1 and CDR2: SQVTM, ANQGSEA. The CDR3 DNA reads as TGCAGCGTCGACCCCCTGGGCTACAATGAGCAGTTCTTC. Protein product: CSVDPLGYNEQFF.